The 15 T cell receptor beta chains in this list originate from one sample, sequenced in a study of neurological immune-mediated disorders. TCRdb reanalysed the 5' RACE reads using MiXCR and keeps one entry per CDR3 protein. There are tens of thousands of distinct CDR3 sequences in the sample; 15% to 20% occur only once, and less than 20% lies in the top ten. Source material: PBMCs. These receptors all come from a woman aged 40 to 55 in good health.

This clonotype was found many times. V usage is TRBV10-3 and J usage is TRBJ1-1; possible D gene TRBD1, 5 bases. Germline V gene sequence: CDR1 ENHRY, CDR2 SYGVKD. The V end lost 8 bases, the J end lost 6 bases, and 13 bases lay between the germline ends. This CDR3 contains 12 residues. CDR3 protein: CAIGAGGAEAFF. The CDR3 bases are TGTGCCATCGGAGCCGGAGGGGCTGAAGCTTTCTTT.

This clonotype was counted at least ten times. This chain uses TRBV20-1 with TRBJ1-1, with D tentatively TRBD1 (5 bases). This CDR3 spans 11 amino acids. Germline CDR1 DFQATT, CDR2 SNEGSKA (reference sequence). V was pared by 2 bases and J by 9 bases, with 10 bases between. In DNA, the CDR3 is TGCAGTGCTAGAACCGGGGGGAAAGCTTTCTTT. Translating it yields CSARTGGKAFF.

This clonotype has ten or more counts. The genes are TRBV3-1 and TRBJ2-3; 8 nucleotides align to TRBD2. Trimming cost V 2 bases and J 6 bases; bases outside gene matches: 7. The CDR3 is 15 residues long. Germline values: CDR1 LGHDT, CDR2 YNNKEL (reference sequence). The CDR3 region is CASSQSLAGYDTQYF. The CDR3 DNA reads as TGTGCCAGCAGCCAATCCCTAGCGGGCTACGATACGCAGTATTTT.

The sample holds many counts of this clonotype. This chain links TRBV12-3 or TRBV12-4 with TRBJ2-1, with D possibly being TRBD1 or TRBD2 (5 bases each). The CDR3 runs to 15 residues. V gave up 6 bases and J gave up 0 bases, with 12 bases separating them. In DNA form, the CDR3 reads TGTGCCAGCAGATTCGGGACGGCCTCCTACAATGAGCAGTTCTTC. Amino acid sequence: CASRFGTASYNEQFF.

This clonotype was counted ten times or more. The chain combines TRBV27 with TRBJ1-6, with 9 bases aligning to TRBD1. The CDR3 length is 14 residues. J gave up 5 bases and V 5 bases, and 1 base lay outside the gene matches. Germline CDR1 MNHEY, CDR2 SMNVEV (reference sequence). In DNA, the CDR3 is TGTGCCAGCAGTCGGACAGGGGATAATTCACCCCTCCACTTT. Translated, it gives CASSRTGDNSPLHF.

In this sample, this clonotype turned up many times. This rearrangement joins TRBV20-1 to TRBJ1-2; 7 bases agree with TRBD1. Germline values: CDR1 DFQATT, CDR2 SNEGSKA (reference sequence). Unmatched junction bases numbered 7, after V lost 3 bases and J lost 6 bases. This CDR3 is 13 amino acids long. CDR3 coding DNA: TGCAGTGCTAGTGAACAGGGGAACAATGGCTACACCTTC. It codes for CSASEQGNNGYTF.

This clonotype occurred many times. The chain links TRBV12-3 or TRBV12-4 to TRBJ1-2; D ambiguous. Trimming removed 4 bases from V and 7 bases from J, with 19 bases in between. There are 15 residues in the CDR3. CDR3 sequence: CASSYATLVISGYTF. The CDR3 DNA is TGTGCCAGCAGTTACGCAACTCTTGTTATAAGTGGCTACACCTTC.

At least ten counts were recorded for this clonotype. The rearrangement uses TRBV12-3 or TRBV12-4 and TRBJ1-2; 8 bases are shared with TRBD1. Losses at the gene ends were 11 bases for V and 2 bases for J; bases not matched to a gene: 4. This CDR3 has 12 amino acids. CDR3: CAGGDRNYGYTF. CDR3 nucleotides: TGTGCCGGTGGGGACAGGAACTATGGCTACACCTTC.

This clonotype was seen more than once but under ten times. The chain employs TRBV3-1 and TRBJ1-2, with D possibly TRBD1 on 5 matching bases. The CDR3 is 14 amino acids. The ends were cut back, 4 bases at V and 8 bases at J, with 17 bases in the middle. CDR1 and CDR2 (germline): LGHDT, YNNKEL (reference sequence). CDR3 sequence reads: CASSRDHAKGGYTF. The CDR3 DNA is TGTGCCAGCAGCCGAGACCATGCGAAGGGGGGCTACACCTTC.

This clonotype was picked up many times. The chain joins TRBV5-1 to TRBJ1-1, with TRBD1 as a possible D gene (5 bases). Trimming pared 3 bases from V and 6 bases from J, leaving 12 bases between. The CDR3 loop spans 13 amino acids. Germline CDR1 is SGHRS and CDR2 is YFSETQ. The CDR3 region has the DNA TGCGCCAGCAGCTGGAGCCCGGGGGCTGAAGCTTTCTTT. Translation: CASSWSPGAEAFF.

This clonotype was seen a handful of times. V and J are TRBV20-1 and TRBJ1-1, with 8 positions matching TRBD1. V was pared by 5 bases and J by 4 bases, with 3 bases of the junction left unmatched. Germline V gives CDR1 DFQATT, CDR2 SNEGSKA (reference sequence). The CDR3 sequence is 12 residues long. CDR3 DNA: TGCAGTGCTGGACAGGGATTCACTGAAGCTTTCTTT. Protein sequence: CSAGQGFTEAFF.

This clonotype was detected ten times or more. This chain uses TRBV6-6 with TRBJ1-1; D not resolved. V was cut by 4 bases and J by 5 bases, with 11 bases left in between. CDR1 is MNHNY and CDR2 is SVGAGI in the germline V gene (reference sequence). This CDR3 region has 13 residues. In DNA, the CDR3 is TGTGCCAGCAGTTTGTCCGGGGAAACTGAAGCTTTCTTT. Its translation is CASSLSGETEAFF.

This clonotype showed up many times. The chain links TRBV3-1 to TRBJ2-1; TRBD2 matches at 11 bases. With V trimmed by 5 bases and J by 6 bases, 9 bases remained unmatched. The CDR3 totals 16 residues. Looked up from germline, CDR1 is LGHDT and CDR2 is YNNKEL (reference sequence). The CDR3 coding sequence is TGTGCCAGCAGCTCACAAACTAGCGGGGGTTCCAATGAGCAGTTCTTC. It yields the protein CASSSQTSGGSNEQFF.

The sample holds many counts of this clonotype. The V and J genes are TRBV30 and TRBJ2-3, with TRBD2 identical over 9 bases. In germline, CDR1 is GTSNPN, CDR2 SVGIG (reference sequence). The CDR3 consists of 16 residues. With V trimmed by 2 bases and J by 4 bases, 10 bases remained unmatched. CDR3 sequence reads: CAWSSWTSAVSDTQYF. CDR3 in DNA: TGTGCCTGGAGTTCCTGGACTAGCGCCGTCTCAGATACGCAGTATTTT.

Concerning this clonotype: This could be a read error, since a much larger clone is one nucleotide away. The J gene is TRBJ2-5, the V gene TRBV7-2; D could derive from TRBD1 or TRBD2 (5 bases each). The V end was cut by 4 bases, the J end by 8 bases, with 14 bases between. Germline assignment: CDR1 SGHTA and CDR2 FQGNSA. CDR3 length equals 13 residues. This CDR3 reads CASSSRGHDTQYF. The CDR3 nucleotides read TGTGCCAGCAGCTCGAGGGGTCACGATACCCAGTACTTC.